A single sample is the source of the 12 T cell receptor beta chains below, sequenced in a study of blood T cell repertoires in COVID-19. Clones were sequenced by immunoSEQ multiplex PCR, and TCRdb holds only the in-frame ones, with some missing. The sample has about 220,000 clones; 88% are singletons. The sample was PBMCs or T cells enriched from blood (not recorded which). The receptors shown here come from a woman under 40 who had recovered from COVID-19.

This chain joins TRBV18 and TRBJ1-6; 7 bases fit TRBD1. V lost 3 bases, J lost 7 bases, and 6 bases stayed unmatched. The CDR3 loop spans 15 amino acids. The germline CDR1 and CDR2 sequences are KGHSH and LQKENI. CDR3 region: CASSPGQVGNSPLHF. The CDR3, as DNA: TGTGCCAGCTCACCCGGACAGGTCGGGAATTCACCCCTCCACTTT.

The chain employs TRBV9 and TRBJ2-3; 8 nucleotides agree with TRBD2. V lost 3 bases to trimming and J lost 4 bases; unmatched junction nucleotides: 4. The CDR3 consists of 14 residues. In germline, CDR1 is SGDLS, CDR2 YYNGEE. The CDR3 nucleotides read TGTGCCAGCAGCGCCTTGCGGGGGGCAGATACGCAGTATTTT. Translation: CASSALRGADTQYF.

The chain uses TRBV10-3 and TRBJ1-4, with D maybe TRBD1 (6 bases). Germline values: CDR1 ENHRY, CDR2 SYGVKD. The V and J ends lost 8 bases and 0 bases respectively, with 10 bases between them. This CDR3 is 14 amino acids long. CDR3 coding DNA: TGTGCCATCGGAACAGGGCCAACTAATGAAAAACTGTTTTTT. This encodes CAIGTGPTNEKLFF.

V is TRBV7-2 and J is TRBJ2-7; 11 positions match TRBD2. The CDR3 totals 15 residues. J gave up 5 bases and V 1 base, and 4 bases lay outside the gene matches. Germline V gene data show CDR1 as SGHTA and CDR2 as FQGNSA. The CDR3: CASSLVLAGAHEQYF. The CDR3 DNA reads as TGTGCCAGCAGCTTAGTACTAGCGGGGGCCCACGAGCAGTACTTC.

The chain couples TRBV4-1 to TRBJ2-5; D perhaps matches TRBD2 (6 bases). Germline values: CDR1 MGHRA, CDR2 YSYEKL. V dropped 4 bases and J dropped 3 bases, with 9 bases sitting between them. The CDR3 loop spans 13 amino acids. As DNA, the CDR3 is TGCGCCAGCAGCCTGACTAGAAAAGAGACCCAGTACTTC. Residues: CASSLTRKETQYF.

There are a few counts of this clone. This chain links TRBV2 with TRBJ1-1; no clear D gene. With 7 bases removed from V and 1 base from J, the gap between germline ends came to 13 bases. The CDR3 sequence is 14 residues long. Germline CDR1 and CDR2: SNHLY and FYNNEI. The CDR3: CASTGQTGNTEAFF. Written as DNA, the CDR3 is TGTGCCAGCACCGGCCAGACGGGGAACACTGAAGCTTTCTTT.

The rearrangement links TRBV18 to TRBJ1-1; 7 positions match TRBD1. J lost 0 bases, V lost 3 bases, and 4 bases had no gene match. This CDR3 contains 15 residues. Germline V gives CDR1 KGHSH, CDR2 LQKENI. CDR3 region: CASSPQGQLNTEAFF. The CDR3 nucleotides read TGTGCCAGCTCACCTCAGGGACAGCTGAACACTGAAGCTTTCTTT.

The chain uses TRBV7-8 and TRBJ2-2; 7 positions match TRBD1. Looked up from germline, CDR1 is SGHVS and CDR2 is FQNEAQ. This CDR3 has 16 residues. Losses at the gene ends were 5 bases for V and 1 base for J; bases not matched to a gene: 7. The CDR3 reads CASSPLGTENTGELFF. CDR3 bases: TGTGCCAGCAGCCCCCTCGGGACAGAGAACACCGGGGAGCTGTTTTTT. Using reference TRBV7-8 and TRBJ2-2 for the parts outside the CDR3, the full variable domain is GAGVSQSPRYKVAKRGQDVALRCDPISGHVSLFWYQQALGQGPEFLTYFQNEAQLDKSGLPSDRFFAERPEGSVSTLKIQRTQQEDSAVYLCASSPLGTENTGELFFGEGSRLTVL.

The chain employs TRBV6-1 and TRBJ1-2, with 7 bases aligning to TRBD1. V lost 0 bases, J lost 5 bases, and 9 bases stayed unmatched. Germline V gene lookup returns CDR1 MNHNS and CDR2 SASEGT. The CDR3 totals 16 residues. The CDR3, as DNA: TGTGCCAGCAGTGAAGCGGTGGCAGCAGGGGGGTATGGCTACACCTTC. This encodes CASSEAVAAGGYGYTF.

This clone was observed a single time. This rearrangement joins TRBV4-1 to TRBJ1-5, with D possibly TRBD1 on 5 matching bases. Trimming left V 0 bases short and J 8 bases short, with 20 bases between. The CDR3 totals 17 residues. CDR1 is MGHRA, CDR2 YSYEKL, per germline. In DNA, the CDR3 is TGCGCCAGCAGCCAAGACCCTCTTAGGAGCCGGGGGGAGCCCCAGCATTTT. Translated, it gives CASSQDPLRSRGEPQHF.

J is TRBJ2-1 and V is TRBV4-3, with a weak D call TRBD1 (8 bases). Trimming removed 4 bases from V and 9 bases from J, with 19 bases in between. The CDR3 has 15 residues. Germline V gene sequence: CDR1 LGHNA, CDR2 YSLEER. The CDR3 bases are TGCGCCAGCAGCCCATGGACAGGGAGGGCCAGTGAGCAGTTCTTC. It specifies CASSPWTGRASEQFF.

This chain joins TRBV11-2 and TRBJ1-5, with a weak D call TRBD1 (5 bases). The CDR3 loop spans 16 amino acids. Germline CDR1 and CDR2: SGHAT and FQNNGV. The germline V and J ends were trimmed by 0 bases and 10 bases, with 19 bases remaining between them. The CDR3 protein is CASSLDSRVGGRPQHF. The CDR3 region has the DNA TGTGCCAGCAGCTTAGATTCCAGGGTTGGTGGTAGACCCCAGCATTTT.